The 17 T cell receptor beta chains given below trace back to one sample, sequenced in a study of T cell clonality in common variable immunodeficiency. Assay: immunoSEQ multiplex PCR; the TCRdb copy retains only in-frame clones and omits some. The sample has 45,000 to 55,000 clones, none seen only once; the top ten hold 5.4%. The sample taken for sequencing was peripheral blood mononuclear cells. Receptors originate from a person between 18 and 75 years old in good health.

This clone was found many times. The read terminates 3 residues before the CDR3 end, so the remaining end is supplied by the germline J gene. This sequence joins TRBV20-1 and TRBJ2-7; D uncertain. This CDR3 has 16 amino acids. Germline loops: CDR1 DFQATT, CDR2 SNEGSKA (reference sequence). Trimming removed 5 bases at V and 2 bases at J, with 22 bases between. The CDR3 reads CSASPSGALETYEQYF. The CDR3 DNA, read in part, is TGCAGTGCTTCCCCTAGTGGCGCCCTTGAGACCTACGAG.

There are a few counts of this clone. The CDR3 end is not reached by the read, which stops 3 residues before it; the germline J gene fills it in. The chain couples TRBV18 to TRBJ2-1, with 10 bases identical to TRBD1. The CDR3 consists of 18 residues. Germline loops: CDR1 KGHSH, CDR2 LQKENI. J was trimmed by 2 bases and V by 2 bases; bases with no gene match: 9. Partial CDR3 DNA: TGTGCCAGCTCACCAAACAGGGCAGGGACAGGGGCCTACAATGAG. Translated: CASSPNRAGTGAYNE. The full CDR3 protein reads CASSPNRAGTGAYNEQFF.

In its sample, this clone was seen many times. Read coverage stops 3 residues before the CDR3 terminus; the germline J gene supplies the remainder. This chain uses TRBV5-5 with TRBJ1-1; possible D gene TRBD1, 6 bases. V was pared by 5 bases and J by 7 bases, with 15 bases between. Per germline, CDR1 SGHKS and CDR2 YYEKEE (reference sequence). CDR3 length: 13 amino acids. CDR3 loop: CASRIRGGGEAFF. The CDR3 bases that were read are TGTGCCAGCAGGATCCGCGGGGGCGGTGAA.

At least ten counts were recorded for this clone. The read comes to an end 3 residues before the CDR3 does, leaving the germline J gene to fill in the end. This chain joins TRBV20-1 and TRBJ1-4; D unclear. CDR1 is DFQATT and CDR2 is SNEGSKA in the germline V gene (reference sequence). Trimming pared 1 base from V and 3 bases from J, leaving 6 bases between. CDR3 length: 13 residues. CDR3 bases read: TGCAGTGCTAGAGGAGGGTCTAATGAAAAA. Protein: CSARGGSNEK. The whole CDR3 protein is CSARGGSNEKLFF.

This clone was counted only a few times. The read is 3 residues too short to cover the CDR3 end, so that end is filled in from the germline J gene. The gene calls are TRBV11-2 and TRBJ2-7; D tentatively reads TRBD1 or TRBD2 (5 bases each). Germline V gene sequence: CDR1 SGHAT, CDR2 FQNNGV. The CDR3 loop spans 13 amino acids. V was clipped by 2 bases and J by 6 bases, with 11 bases between them. The covered CDR3 bases are TGTGCCAGCAGCTTACTAGAGAGGGGCGAG. Its protein is CASSLLERGE. The CDR3 as a whole reads CASSLLERGEQYF.

This clone was picked up many times. The CDR3 end lies 3 residues beyond the end of the read and is filled in from the germline J gene. The rearrangement links TRBV7-9 to TRBJ2-7, with no clear D. This CDR3 is built from 13 residues. Trimming removed 5 bases from V and 6 bases from J, with 14 bases in between. Per germline, CDR1 SEHNR and CDR2 FQNEAQ (reference sequence). The DNA read from the CDR3 is TGTGCCAGCAGCCTCCCCCCCCTAGGCGAG. Protein: CASSLPPLGE. In full, the CDR3 is CASSLPPLGEQYF.

This clone was recorded many times. The read halts 3 residues ahead of the CDR3 end, with the missing end drawn from the germline J gene. V usage is TRBV6-2 or TRBV6-3 and J usage is TRBJ1-1; D is possibly TRBD1 (6 bases). This CDR3 region has 15 residues. V was shortened by 4 bases and J by 5 bases, with 17 bases between the two germline ends. In germline, CDR1 is MNHEY, CDR2 SVGEGT. CDR3 amino acids: CASSFRTVGLTEAFF. The sequenced CDR3 bases are TGTGCCAGCAGTTTTCGGACAGTCGGCCTTACTGAA.

This clone was observed at least ten times. The read falls 3 residues short of the CDR3 end, and the missing part is taken from the germline J gene. This chain joins TRBV19 and TRBJ1-2; 9 bases agree with TRBD1. Looked up from germline, CDR1 is LNHDA and CDR2 is SQIVND (reference sequence). The CDR3 has 17 amino acids. Losses at the gene ends were 0 bases for V and 5 bases for J; bases not matched to a gene: 10. The covered CDR3 bases are TGTGCCAGTAGTATAGATCACGACAGGGGGATTGTGTATGGC. Translation: CASSIDHDRGIVYG. The CDR3 reads in full as CASSIDHDRGIVYGYTF. Full variable domain (remainder filled in from reference TRBV19 and TRBJ1-2): DGGITQSPKYLFRKEGQNVTLSCEQNLNHDAMYWYRQDPGQGLRLIYYSQIVNDFQKGDIAEGYSVSREKKESFPLTVTSAQKNPTAFYLCASSIDHDRGIVYGYTFGSGTRLTVV.

This clone was counted many times. Coverage ceases 3 residues before the CDR3 finishes, and the germline J gene fills in the end. The chain is built from TRBV6-2 or TRBV6-3 and TRBJ2-2; D not certain. The CDR3 sequence is 12 residues long. Germline assignment: CDR1 MNHEY and CDR2 SVGEGT. Trimming took off 6 bases at V and 6 bases at J, with 8 bases between the two ends. The CDR3 bases that were read are TGTGCCAGCAGAAAGGGCCCCGGGGAG. Amino acid sequence: CASRKGPGE. The CDR3, in full, reads CASRKGPGELFF.

This clone was recorded at least ten times. Read coverage stops 3 residues before the CDR3 terminus; the germline J gene supplies the remainder. The chain couples TRBV7-8 to TRBJ2-5; 7 bases agree with TRBD1. CDR3 size: 16 residues. Trimming at V came to 3 bases and at J to 5 bases, leaving 12 bases not matched to a gene. Looked up from germline, CDR1 is SGHVS and CDR2 is FQNEAQ. CDR3 sequence: CASSFLEGAPRETQYF. CDR3 DNA, as far as it was read: TGTGCCAGCAGCTTTCTAGAGGGGGCCCCCAGGGAGACC. Full variable domain (remainder filled in from reference TRBV7-8 and TRBJ2-5): GAGVSQSPRYKVAKRGQDVALRCDPISGHVSLFWYQQALGQGPEFLTYFQNEAQLDKSGLPSDRFFAERPEGSVSTLKIQRTQQEDSAVYLCASSFLEGAPRETQYFGPGTRLLVL.

This clone was detected many times. From the germline J gene comes the end of the CDR3, since the read stops 3 residues before it. The rearrangement links TRBV6-1 to TRBJ2-7; TRBD1 agrees at 9 bases. The CDR3 totals 15 residues. Germline lookup yields CDR1 MNHNS and CDR2 SASEGT. The trim removed 2 bases at V and 6 bases at J, leaving 8 bases unmatched. The CDR3 is CASSENRDRDVEQYF. Partial CDR3 DNA: TGTGCCAGCAGTGAAAACCGGGACAGGGATGTCGAG.

Ten or more counts support this clone. Read coverage stops 3 residues before the CDR3 terminus; the germline J gene supplies the remainder. The V gene is TRBV10-3, the J gene TRBJ1-1, with D unclear. V was trimmed by 4 bases and J by 4 bases, leaving 16 bases between them. The length of the CDR3 is 15 residues. Germline CDR1 ENHRY, CDR2 SYGVKD. The CDR3: CAISGLGRAGTEAFF. CDR3 bases read: TGTGCCATCAGTGGGCTGGGAAGGGCGGGCACTGAA.

This clone was detected ten times or more. Read coverage stops 3 residues before the CDR3 terminus; the germline J gene supplies the remainder. The rearrangement uses TRBV20-1 and TRBJ2-1; tentatively, D is TRBD2 (6 bases). The CDR3 spans 14 residues. The ends were cut back, 3 bases at V and 2 bases at J, with 11 bases in the middle. The germline V gene encodes CDR1 DFQATT and CDR2 SNEGSKA (reference sequence). CDR3 DNA (partial): TGCAGTGCTAGGTTGGGACTGGCCTACAATGAG. Amino acid sequence: CSARLGLAYNE. The whole CDR3 is CSARLGLAYNEQFF.

At least ten counts were recorded for this clone. This chain's CDR3 is CASGGTGSGLFYGYTF. The covered CDR3 bases are TGTGCCAGCGGAGGGACAGGGAGCGGTCTGTTCTATGGC. This rearrangement joins TRBV28 to TRBJ1-2, with 9 bases that match TRBD1. The CDR3 goes on 3 residues after the read ends, and that part is filled in from the germline J gene. Germline CDR1 and CDR2: MDHEN and SYDVKM. CDR3 length: 16 amino acids. Trimming took 8 bases from V and 4 from J; bases not matched to a gene: 14.

This clone was recorded many times. The CDR3 is cut off 3 residues early in the read; its end comes from the germline J gene. This chain joins TRBV12-3 or TRBV12-4 and TRBJ1-4; 11 positions agree with TRBD1. Trimming at V came to 11 bases and at J to 6 bases, leaving 5 bases not matched to a gene. The CDR3 has 13 amino acids. The covered CDR3 bases are TGTGCCTCCAGGGGACAGGGGGATGAAAAA. It specifies CASRGQGDEK. The complete CDR3 protein is CASRGQGDEKLFF.

Ten or more counts support this clone. CDR3 region: CASSHTISTNEKLFF. The sequenced part of the CDR3 DNA is TGTGCCAGCAGCCACACTATATCAACTAATGAAAAA. V usage is TRBV5-6 and J usage is TRBJ1-4; D unresolved. The CDR3 is cut off 3 residues early in the read; its end comes from the germline J gene. Germline values: CDR1 SGHDT, CDR2 YYEEEE. V dropped 4 bases and J dropped 0 bases, with 10 bases sitting between them. The length of the CDR3 is 15 residues.

This clone has a count of ten or more. The read comes to an end 3 residues before the CDR3 does, leaving the germline J gene to fill in the end. V usage is TRBV7-2 and J usage is TRBJ2-3; D may be TRBD1 (6 bases). The CDR3 loop spans 14 amino acids. With 2 bases removed from V and 3 bases from J, the gap between germline ends came to 9 bases. In germline, CDR1 is SGHTA, CDR2 FQGNSA. CDR3 sequence: CASSLQGLTDTQYF. CDR3 bases read: TGTGCCAGCAGCTTACAGGGGTTGACAGATACG.